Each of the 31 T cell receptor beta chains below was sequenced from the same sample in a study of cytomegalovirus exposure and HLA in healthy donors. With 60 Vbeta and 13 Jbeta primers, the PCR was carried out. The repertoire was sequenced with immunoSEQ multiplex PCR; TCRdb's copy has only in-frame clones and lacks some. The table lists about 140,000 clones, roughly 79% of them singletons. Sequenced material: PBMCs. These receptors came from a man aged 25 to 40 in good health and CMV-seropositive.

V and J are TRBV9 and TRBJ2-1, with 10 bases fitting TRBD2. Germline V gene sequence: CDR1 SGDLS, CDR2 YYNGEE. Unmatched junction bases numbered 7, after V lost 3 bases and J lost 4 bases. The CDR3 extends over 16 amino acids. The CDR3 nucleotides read TGTGCCAGCAGCGCTCGAAGCGGGGGGGCATACAATGAGCAGTTCTTC. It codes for CASSARSGGAYNEQFF.

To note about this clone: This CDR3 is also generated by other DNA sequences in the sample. The CDR3 region has the DNA TGCGCCAGCAGCTTGGGAGGGCCGGGGGCCAACGTCCTGACTTTC. Translation: CASSLGGPGANVLTF. The V gene is TRBV5-1, the J gene TRBJ2-6; tentative D call: TRBD2 (5 bases). V gave up 0 bases and J gave up 4 bases, with 8 bases separating them. The CDR3 is 15 residues long. Looked up from germline, CDR1 is SGHRS and CDR2 is YFSETQ.

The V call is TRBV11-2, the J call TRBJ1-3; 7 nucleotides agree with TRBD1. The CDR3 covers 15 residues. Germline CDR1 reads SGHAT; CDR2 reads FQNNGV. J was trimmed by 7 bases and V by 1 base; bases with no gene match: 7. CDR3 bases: TGTGCCAGCAGCTTAGCCGGACAGGCGTCTAACACCATATATTTT. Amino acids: CASSLAGQASNTIYF.

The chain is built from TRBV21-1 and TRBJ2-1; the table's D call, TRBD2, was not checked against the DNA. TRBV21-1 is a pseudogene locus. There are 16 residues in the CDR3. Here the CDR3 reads CASSSDCGSLMNEQFF. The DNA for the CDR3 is TGTGCCAGCAGCTCCGACTGCGGGAGTTTGATGAATGAGCAGTTCTTC.

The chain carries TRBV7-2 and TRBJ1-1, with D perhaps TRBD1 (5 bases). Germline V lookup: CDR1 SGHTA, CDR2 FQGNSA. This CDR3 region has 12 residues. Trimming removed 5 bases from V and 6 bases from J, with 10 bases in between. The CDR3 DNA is TGTGCCAGCAGCCCCGACAGCGCTGAAGCTTTCTTT. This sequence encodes CASSPDSAEAFF.

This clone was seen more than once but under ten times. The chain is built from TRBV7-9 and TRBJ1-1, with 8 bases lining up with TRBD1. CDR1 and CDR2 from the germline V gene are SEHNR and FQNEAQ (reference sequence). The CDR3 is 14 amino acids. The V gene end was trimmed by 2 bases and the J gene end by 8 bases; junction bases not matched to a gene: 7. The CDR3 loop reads CASSLLQGAQEAFF. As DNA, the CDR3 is TGTGCCAGCAGCTTACTTCAGGGGGCGCAGGAAGCTTTCTTT.

This CDR3 is CASSFNRVARAEAFF. In nucleotides, the CDR3 is TGTGCCAGCAGCTTTAACAGGGTTGCGAGAGCTGAAGCTTTCTTT. The chain carries TRBV7-8 and TRBJ1-1; possibly TRBD1 for D (6 bases). Germline assignment: CDR1 SGHVS and CDR2 FQNEAQ. The CDR3 is 15 amino acids. The V end was cut by 3 bases, the J end by 6 bases, with 17 bases between.

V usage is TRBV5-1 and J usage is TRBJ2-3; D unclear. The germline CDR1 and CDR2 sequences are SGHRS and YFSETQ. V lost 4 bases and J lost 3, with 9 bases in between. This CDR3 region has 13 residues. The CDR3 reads CASSPLGTDTQYF. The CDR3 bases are TGCGCCAGCAGCCCCCTCGGGACAGATACGCAGTATTTT.

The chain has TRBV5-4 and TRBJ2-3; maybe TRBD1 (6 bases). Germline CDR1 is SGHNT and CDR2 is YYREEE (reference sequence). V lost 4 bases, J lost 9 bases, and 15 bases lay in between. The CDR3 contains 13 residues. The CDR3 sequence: CASSPRQEQTQYF. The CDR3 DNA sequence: TGTGCCAGCAGCCCAAGACAGGAACAAACGCAGTATTTT.

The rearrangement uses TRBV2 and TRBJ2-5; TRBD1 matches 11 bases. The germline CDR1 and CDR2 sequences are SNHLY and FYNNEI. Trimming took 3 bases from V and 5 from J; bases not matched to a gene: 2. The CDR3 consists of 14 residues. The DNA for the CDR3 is TGTGCCAGCAGTGAGGACAGGGGGCGGGAGACCCAGTACTTC. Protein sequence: CASSEDRGRETQYF.

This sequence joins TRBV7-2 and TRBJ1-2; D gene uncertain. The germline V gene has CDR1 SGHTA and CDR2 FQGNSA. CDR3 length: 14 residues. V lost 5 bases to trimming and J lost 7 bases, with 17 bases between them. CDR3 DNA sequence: TGTGCCAGCAGCCCTAACCCGGGAGGGTCTGGCTACACCTTC. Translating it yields CASSPNPGGSGYTF.

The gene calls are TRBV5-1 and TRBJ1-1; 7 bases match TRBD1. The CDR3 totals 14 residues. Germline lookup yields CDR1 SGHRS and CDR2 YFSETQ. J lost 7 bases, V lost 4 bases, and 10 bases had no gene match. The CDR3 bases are TGCGCCAGCAGCCCCGGGAGGGGGCAAAGTGAAGCTTTCTTT. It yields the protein CASSPGRGQSEAFF.

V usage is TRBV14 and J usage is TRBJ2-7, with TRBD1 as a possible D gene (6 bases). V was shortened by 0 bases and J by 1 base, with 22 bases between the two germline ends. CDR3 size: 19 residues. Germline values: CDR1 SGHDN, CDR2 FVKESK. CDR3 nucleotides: TGTGCCAGCAGCCAAGATCTAGATCAGGGGAAGTTTAAGTCCTACGAGCAGTACTTC. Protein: CASSQDLDQGKFKSYEQYF.

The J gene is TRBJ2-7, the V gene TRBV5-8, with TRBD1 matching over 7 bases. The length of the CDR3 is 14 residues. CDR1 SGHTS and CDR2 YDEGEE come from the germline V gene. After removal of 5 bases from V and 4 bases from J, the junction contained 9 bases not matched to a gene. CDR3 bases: TGTGCCAGCAGACCCGGGACAGTTGTGTACGAGCAGTACTTC. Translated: CASRPGTVVYEQYF. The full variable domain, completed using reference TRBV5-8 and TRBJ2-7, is EAGVTQSPTHLIKTRGQQATLRCSPISGHTSVYWYQQALGLGLQFLLWYDEGEERNRGNFPPRFSGRQFPNYSSELNVNALELEDSALYLCASRPGTVVYEQYFGPGTRLTVT.

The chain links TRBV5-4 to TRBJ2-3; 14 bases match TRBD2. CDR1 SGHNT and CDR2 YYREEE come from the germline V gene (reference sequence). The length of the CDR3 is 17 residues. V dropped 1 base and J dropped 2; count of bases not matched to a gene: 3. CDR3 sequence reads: CASSLRLAGGSTDTQYF. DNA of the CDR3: TGTGCCAGCAGCTTGCGACTAGCGGGAGGGTCCACAGATACGCAGTATTTT.

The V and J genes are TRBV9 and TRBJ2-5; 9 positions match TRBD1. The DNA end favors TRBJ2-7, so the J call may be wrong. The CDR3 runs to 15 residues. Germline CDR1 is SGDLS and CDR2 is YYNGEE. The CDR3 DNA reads TGTGCCAGCAGCGCGGCTACAGGGGGCCCCTACGAGCAGTACTTC. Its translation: CASSAATGGPYEQYF.

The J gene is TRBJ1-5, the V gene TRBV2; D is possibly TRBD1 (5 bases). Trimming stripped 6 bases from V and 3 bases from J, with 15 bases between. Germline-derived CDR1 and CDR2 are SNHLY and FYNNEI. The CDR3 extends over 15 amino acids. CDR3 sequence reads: CASRAGRGVNQPQHF. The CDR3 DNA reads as TGTGCCAGCAGGGCCGGGAGGGGAGTCAATCAGCCCCAGCATTTT.

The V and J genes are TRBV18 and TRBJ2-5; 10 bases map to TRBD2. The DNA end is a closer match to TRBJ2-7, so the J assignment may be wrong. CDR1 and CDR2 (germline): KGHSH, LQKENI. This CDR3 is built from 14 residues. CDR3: CASSPPWTSGEQYF. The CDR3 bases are TGTGCCAGCTCACCTCCGTGGACTAGCGGCGAGCAGTACTTC.

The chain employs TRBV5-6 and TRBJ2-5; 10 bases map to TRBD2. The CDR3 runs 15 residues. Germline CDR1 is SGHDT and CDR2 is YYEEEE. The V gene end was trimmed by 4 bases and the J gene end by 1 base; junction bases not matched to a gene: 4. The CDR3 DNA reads TGTGCCAGCAGCCTAGGACTAGCGGTCCAAGAGACCCAGTACTTC. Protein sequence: CASSLGLAVQETQYF.

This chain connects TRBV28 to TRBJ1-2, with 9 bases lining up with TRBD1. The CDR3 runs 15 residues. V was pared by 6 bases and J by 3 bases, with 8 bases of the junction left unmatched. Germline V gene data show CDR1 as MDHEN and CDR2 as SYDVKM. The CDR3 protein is CASSLFRQGDYGYTF. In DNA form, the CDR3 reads TGTGCCAGCAGCCTCTTCAGACAGGGGGACTATGGCTACACCTTC.

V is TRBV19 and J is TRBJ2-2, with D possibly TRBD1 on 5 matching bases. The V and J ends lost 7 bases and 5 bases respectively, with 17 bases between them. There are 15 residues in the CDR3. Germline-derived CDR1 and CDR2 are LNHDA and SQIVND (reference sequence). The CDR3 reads CASIFGTPGTGELFF. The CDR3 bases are TGTGCCAGTATTTTCGGCACGCCAGGGACCGGGGAGCTGTTTTTT.

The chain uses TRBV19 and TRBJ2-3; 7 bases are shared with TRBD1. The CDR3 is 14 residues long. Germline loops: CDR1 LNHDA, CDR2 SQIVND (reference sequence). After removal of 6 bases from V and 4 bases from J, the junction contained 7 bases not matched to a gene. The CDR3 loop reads CASRSYRGADTQYF. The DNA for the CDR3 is TGTGCCAGTAGATCCTACAGGGGTGCAGATACGCAGTATTTT.

CDR3 region: CASSKAARRLTSTDTQYF. The DNA of the CDR3 is TGTGCCAGCAGCAAAGCCGCCAGGCGTCTTACTAGCACAGATACGCAGTATTTT. This chain joins TRBV21-1 and TRBJ2-3; the D call TRBD1 from the table was never checked on the DNA. TRBV21-1 is deemed a pseudogene. The CDR3 consists of 18 residues.

CDR3 loop: CASSPRTSGGYEQYF. In DNA form, the CDR3 reads TGTGCCAGCAGCCCGCGGACTAGCGGGGGCTACGAGCAGTACTTC. The chain uses TRBV5-4 and TRBJ2-7; 13 nucleotides match TRBD2. This CDR3 has 15 residues. The ends lost 4 bases at V and 3 bases at J; junction bases unmatched: 4. In germline, CDR1 is SGHNT, CDR2 YYREEE (reference sequence).

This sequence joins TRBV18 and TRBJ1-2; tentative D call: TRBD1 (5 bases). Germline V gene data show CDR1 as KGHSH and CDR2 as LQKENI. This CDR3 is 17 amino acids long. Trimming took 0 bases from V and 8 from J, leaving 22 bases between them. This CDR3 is CASSPPSGGLHRRGYTF. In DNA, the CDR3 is TGTGCCAGCTCACCACCCTCGGGGGGACTCCATAGGAGGGGCTACACCTTC. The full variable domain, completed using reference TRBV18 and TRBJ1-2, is NAGVMQNPRHLVRRRGQEARLRCSPMKGHSHVYWYRQLPEEGLKFMVYLQKENIIDESGMPKERFSAEFPKEGPSILRIQQVVRGDSAAYFCASSPPSGGLHRRGYTFGSGTRLTVV.

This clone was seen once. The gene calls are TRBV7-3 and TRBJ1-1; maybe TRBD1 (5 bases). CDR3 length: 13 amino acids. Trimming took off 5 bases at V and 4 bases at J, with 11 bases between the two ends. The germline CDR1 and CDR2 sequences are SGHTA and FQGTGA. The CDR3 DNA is TGTGCCAGCAGCGCCCCAGGGCGCACTGAAGCTTTCTTT. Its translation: CASSAPGRTEAFF.

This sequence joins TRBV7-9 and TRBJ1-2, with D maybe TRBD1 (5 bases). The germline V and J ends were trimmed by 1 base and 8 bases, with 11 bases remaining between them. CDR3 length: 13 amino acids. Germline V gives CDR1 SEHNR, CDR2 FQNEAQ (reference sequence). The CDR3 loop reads CASSLVGAGGYTF. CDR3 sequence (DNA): TGTGCCAGCAGCTTAGTTGGGGCAGGCGGCTACACCTTC.

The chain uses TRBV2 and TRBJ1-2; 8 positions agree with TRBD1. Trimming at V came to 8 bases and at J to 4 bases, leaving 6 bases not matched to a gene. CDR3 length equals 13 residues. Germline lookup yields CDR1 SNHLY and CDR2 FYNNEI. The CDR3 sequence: CASFIQGVYGYTF. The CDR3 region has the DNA TGTGCCAGCTTTATACAGGGGGTCTATGGCTACACCTTC.

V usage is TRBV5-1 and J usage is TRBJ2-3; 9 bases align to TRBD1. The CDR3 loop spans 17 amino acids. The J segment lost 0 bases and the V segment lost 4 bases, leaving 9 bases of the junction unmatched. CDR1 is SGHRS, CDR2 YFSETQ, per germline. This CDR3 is CASSPATGTGSTDTQYF. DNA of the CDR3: TGCGCCAGCAGCCCCGCCACCGGGACAGGGAGCACAGATACGCAGTATTTT.

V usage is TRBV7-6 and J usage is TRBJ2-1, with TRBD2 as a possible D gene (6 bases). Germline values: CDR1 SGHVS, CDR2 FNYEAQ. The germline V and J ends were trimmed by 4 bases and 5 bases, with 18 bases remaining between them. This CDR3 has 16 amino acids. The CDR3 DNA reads TGTGCCAGCAGCTCAGTGGAGGGAGCGATAAACAATGAGCAGTTCTTC. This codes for CASSSVEGAINNEQFF.

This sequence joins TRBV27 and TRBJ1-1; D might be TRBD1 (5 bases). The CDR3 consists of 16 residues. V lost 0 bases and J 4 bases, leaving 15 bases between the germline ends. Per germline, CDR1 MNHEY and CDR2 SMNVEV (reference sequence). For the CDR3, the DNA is TGTGCCAGCAGTTTATCGGCCATGGGGGGAGTCACTGAAGCTTTCTTT. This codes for CASSLSAMGGVTEAFF.